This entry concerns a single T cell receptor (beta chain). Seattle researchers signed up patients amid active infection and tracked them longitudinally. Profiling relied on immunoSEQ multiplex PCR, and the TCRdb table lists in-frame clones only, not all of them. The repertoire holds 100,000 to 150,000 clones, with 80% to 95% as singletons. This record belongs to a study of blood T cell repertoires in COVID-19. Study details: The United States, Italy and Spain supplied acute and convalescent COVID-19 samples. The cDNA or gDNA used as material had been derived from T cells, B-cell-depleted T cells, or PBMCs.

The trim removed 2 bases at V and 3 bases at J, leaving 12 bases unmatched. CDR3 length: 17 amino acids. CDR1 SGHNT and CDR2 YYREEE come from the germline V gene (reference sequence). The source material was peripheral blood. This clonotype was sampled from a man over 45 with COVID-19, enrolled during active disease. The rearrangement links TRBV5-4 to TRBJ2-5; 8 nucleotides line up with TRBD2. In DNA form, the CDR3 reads TGTGCCAGCAGCTTCCGGACGGGAGGGCGATCTGAAGAGACCCAGTACTTC. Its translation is CASSFRTGGRSEETQYF.